The 29 T cell receptor beta chains reported below all come from one sample, sequenced in a study of cytomegalovirus exposure and HLA in healthy donors. Primers for the PCR totalled 60 Vbeta and 13 Jbeta. TCRdb keeps only in-frame clones here, not all; method: immunoSEQ multiplex PCR. The table includes 75,000 to 100,000 clones, around 67% detected once. Sequenced: PBMCs. These receptors originate from a male donor in good health and CMV-seronegative.

The chain uses TRBV28 and TRBJ2-1; the match to TRBD2 covers 8 bases. The germline V gene encodes CDR1 MDHEN and CDR2 SYDVKM. This CDR3 region has 15 residues. V trimming: 6 bases; J trimming: 9 bases; junction bases outside the gene matches: 13. This CDR3 is CASRDYSGSGGEQFF. The CDR3, as DNA: TGTGCCAGCAGGGATTACAGCGGGAGTGGCGGTGAGCAGTTCTTC.

This sequence joins TRBV10-3 and TRBJ1-5; D not certain. The length of the CDR3 is 14 residues. In germline, CDR1 is ENHRY, CDR2 SYGVKD. Trimming cost V 2 bases and J 4 bases, with 9 bases left between them. The CDR3: CAISEGGRNQPQHF. The CDR3 region has the DNA TGTGCCATCAGTGAGGGAGGGCGGAATCAGCCCCAGCATTTT.

The chain links TRBV5-4 to TRBJ2-3; 13 bases agree with TRBD2. Germline assignment: CDR1 SGHNT and CDR2 YYREEE (reference sequence). Trimming took 4 bases from V and 1 from J; bases not matched to a gene: 9. CDR3 length equals 18 residues. The CDR3 nucleotides read TGTGCCAGCAGCCAGGGACTAGCGGGACGGCCGCGCACAGATACGCAGTATTTT. It codes for CASSQGLAGRPRTDTQYF.

This chain's CDR3 is CATGQNQPQHF. The CDR3 nucleotides are TGTGCCACCGGACAGAATCAGCCCCAGCATTTT. This chain links TRBV4-2 with TRBJ1-5, with D possibly matching TRBD1 (6 bases). Germline CDR1 LGHNA, CDR2 YNFKEQ. This CDR3 is 11 amino acids long. V lost 10 bases and J 4 bases, leaving 8 bases between the germline ends.

The sample holds many counts of this clone. This chain links TRBV5-4 with TRBJ2-3, with 8 nucleotides matching TRBD2. The CDR3 consists of 18 residues. The junction had 13 bases not matched to a gene; V was cut back by 4 bases and J by 0 bases. The germline gives CDR1 SGHNT, CDR2 YYREEE (reference sequence). CDR3 bases: TGTGCCAGCAGCAGGACCGGGACTAGGTCGATAAGCACAGATACGCAGTATTTT. This codes for CASSRTGTRSISTDTQYF.

Comment on this clone: The junction departs from germline at one end; a sequencing error may be responsible. The V and J genes are TRBV5-6 and TRBJ2-7; 8 bases are a match to TRBD1. Germline CDR1 SGHDT, CDR2 YYEEEE. This CDR3 comprises 13 residues. The CDR3 loop is CASSSTGVHEQYF. CDR3 nucleotide sequence: TGTGCTAGCAGCTCGACAGGGGTACACGAGCAGTACTTC.

V is TRBV7-2 and J is TRBJ2-3; D gene unclear. From germline, CDR1 is SGHTA and CDR2 FQGNSA. The CDR3 runs 13 residues. The V end lost 1 base, the J end lost 5 bases, and 7 bases lay between the germline ends. The CDR3 DNA follows: TGTGCCAGCAGCTTAGACTTTGGAGATACGCAGTATTTT. Amino acids: CASSLDFGDTQYF.

The genes are TRBV4-2 and TRBJ2-4; no firm D call. Trimming stripped 0 bases from V and 1 base from J, with 7 bases between. This CDR3 region has 15 residues. Looked up from germline, CDR1 is LGHNA and CDR2 is YNFKEQ. CDR3 DNA sequence: TGTGCCAGCAGCCAAGATCCCATGGCCAAAAACATTCAGTACTTC. This gives the protein CASSQDPMAKNIQYF.

This clone was picked up one time. This chain links TRBV28 with TRBJ1-1; D possibly corresponds to TRBD1 (6 bases). With 5 bases removed from V and 5 bases from J, the gap between germline ends came to 18 bases. Germline assignment: CDR1 MDHEN and CDR2 SYDVKM. The CDR3 covers 15 residues. CDR3 amino acids: CASSEVVRGRTEAFF. CDR3 DNA sequence: TGTGCCAGCAGTGAAGTGGTCAGGGGTAGGACTGAAGCTTTCTTT. The full variable domain, its missing parts supplied by reference TRBV28 and TRBJ1-1, is DVKVTQSSRYLVKRTGEKVFLECVQDMDHENMFWYRQDPGLGLRLIYFSYDVKMKEKGDIPEGYSVSREKKERFSLILESASTNQTSMYLCASSEVVRGRTEAFFGQGTRLTVV.

This clone was seen a handful of times. The V and J genes are TRBV6-5 and TRBJ1-6, with unresolved D. V lost 6 bases and J 7 bases, leaving 13 bases between the germline ends. The CDR3 runs to 14 residues. CDR1 is MNHEY and CDR2 is SVGAGI in the germline V gene. The CDR3 here is CASSRPGTNSPLHF. The CDR3 region has the DNA TGTGCCAGCAGCCGGCCGGGAACCAATTCACCCCTCCACTTT.

The gene calls are TRBV5-4 and TRBJ2-1; TRBD2 matches 16 bases. The germline V gene has CDR1 SGHNT and CDR2 YYREEE (reference sequence). The CDR3 sequence is 17 residues long. Trimming removed 4 bases from V and 6 bases from J; junction bases left unmatched: 7. The chain's CDR3 is CASSPGLAGGYRNEQFF. In DNA form, the CDR3 reads TGTGCCAGCAGCCCGGGACTAGCGGGAGGGTATCGCAATGAGCAGTTCTTC.

This clone was detected once. The V call is TRBV21-1, the J call TRBJ1-1. TRBV21-1 has pseudogene status. The CDR3 has 17 residues. CDR3 loop: CASSKECPGTMNTEAFF. The CDR3 coding sequence is TGTGCCAGCAGCAAAGAGTGTCCAGGGACTATGAACACTGAAGCTTTCTTT.

The chain is built from TRBV6-5 and TRBJ2-7; D may be TRBD2 (6 bases). Per germline, CDR1 MNHEY and CDR2 SVGAGI. Trimming stripped 4 bases from V and 1 base from J, with 14 bases between. The CDR3 loop spans 15 amino acids. The DNA for the CDR3 is TGTGCCAGCAGTTCCATGACTAGTAGGTCCTACGAGCAGTACTTC. Its protein product is CASSSMTSRSYEQYF.

This clone was detected a few times. The chain carries TRBV30 and TRBJ2-1; maybe TRBD2 (6 bases). Germline V gene lookup returns CDR1 GTSNPN and CDR2 SVGIG (reference sequence). Trimming shortened V by 1 base and J by 5 bases, and 21 bases separated the two germline ends. This CDR3 comprises 17 residues. CDR3 protein: CAWSATSRTKTDNEQFF. The CDR3 bases are TGTGCCTGGAGTGCTACTAGCCGGACAAAAACGGACAATGAGCAGTTCTTC.

The V gene is TRBV15, the J gene TRBJ1-4; D not resolved. V gave up 0 bases and J gave up 3 bases, with 8 bases separating them. This CDR3 has 15 amino acids. Germline-derived CDR1 and CDR2 are LNHNV and YYDKDF (reference sequence). The CDR3 nucleotides read TGTGCCACCAGCAGAGATCCACAGTCTAATGAAAAACTGTTTTTT. Translation: CATSRDPQSNEKLFF.

In its sample, this clone was seen a few times. The rearrangement uses TRBV28 and TRBJ2-7; TRBD1 might be the D (5 bases). The CDR3 spans 15 residues. Trimming shortened V by 10 bases and J by 4 bases, and 23 bases separated the two germline ends. Per germline, CDR1 MDHEN and CDR2 SYDVKM. The CDR3 DNA reads as TGTGCCACCTCCCACTCAGGGATGTGGACGTACGAGCAGTACTTC. Protein sequence: CATSHSGMWTYEQYF.

J is TRBJ2-7 and V is TRBV13; D might be TRBD2 (6 bases). The CDR3 has 16 residues. The germline CDR1 and CDR2 sequences are PRHDT and FYEKMQ (reference sequence). V lost 0 bases, J lost 2 bases, and 14 bases lay in between. CDR3 loop: CASSLGEGPLTYEQYF. Written as DNA, the CDR3 is TGTGCCAGCAGCTTAGGGGAGGGTCCTCTTACCTACGAGCAGTACTTC.

V gene TRBV6-5 combines with J gene TRBJ2-5; D might be TRBD2 (5 bases). V was trimmed by 6 bases and J by 5 bases, leaving 13 bases between them. CDR3 length: 13 residues. Germline V gives CDR1 MNHEY, CDR2 SVGAGI. CDR3 in DNA: TGTGCCAGCAGCCGCCCAAGAGGGGAGACCCAGTACTTC. Amino acid sequence: CASSRPRGETQYF.

This clone occurred a few times. This chain joins TRBV6-6 and TRBJ1-4; D might be TRBD1 (6 bases). The V and J ends lost 7 bases and 5 bases respectively, with 8 bases between them. Per germline, CDR1 MNHNY and CDR2 SVGAGI (reference sequence). This CDR3 has 12 amino acids. CDR3 residues: CASKGGNEKLFF. The DNA of the CDR3 is TGTGCCAGCAAAGGGGGAAATGAAAAACTGTTTTTT.

The J gene is TRBJ2-7, the V gene TRBV15; 10 bases match TRBD2. The junction had 3 bases not matched to a gene; V was cut back by 1 base and J by 0 bases. The CDR3 runs to 16 residues. Germline values: CDR1 LNHNV, CDR2 YYDKDF (reference sequence). CDR3 coding DNA: TGTGCCACCAGCAGAGCGAGGACTAGCGGCTCCTACGAGCAGTACTTC. It encodes CATSRARTSGSYEQYF.

This sequence joins TRBV10-3 and TRBJ2-5; D gene uncertain. Germline V gene lookup returns CDR1 ENHRY and CDR2 SYGVKD. V lost 4 bases to trimming and J lost 4 bases, with 10 bases between them. The CDR3 loop spans 13 amino acids. The CDR3 DNA reads TGTGCCATCAGTGGAGGCCATTCAGAGACCCAGTACTTC. Translated: CAISGGHSETQYF.

The chain has TRBV19 and TRBJ1-5; D is ambiguous. The CDR3 length is 15 residues. CDR1 LNHDA and CDR2 SQIVND come from the germline V gene (reference sequence). V was clipped by 6 bases and J by 4 bases, with 16 bases between them. The CDR3 is CASRTPRQTNQPQHF. The CDR3 DNA reads as TGTGCCAGTAGGACCCCTCGGCAGACTAATCAGCCCCAGCATTTT.

This clone has just a few counts. The rearrangement uses TRBV28 and TRBJ2-3; D unclear. The CDR3 runs 11 residues. With 5 bases removed from V and 8 bases from J, the gap between germline ends came to 8 bases. Germline values: CDR1 MDHEN, CDR2 SYDVKM. CDR3 region: CASSKESTQYF. CDR3 bases: TGTGCCAGCAGTAAAGAGAGTACGCAGTATTTT.

The count of this clone is one. The chain recombines TRBV6-5 with TRBJ2-7; TRBD1 aligns across 9 bases. The ends lost 4 bases at V and 5 bases at J; junction bases unmatched: 12. The CDR3 consists of 16 residues. CDR1 is MNHEY and CDR2 is SVGAGI in the germline V gene. CDR3 bases: TGTGCCAGCAGTTCCCCGATCTCACAGGGGGCTAACGAGCAGTACTTC. Translating it yields CASSSPISQGANEQYF.

Only a few counts were recorded for this clone. This chain connects TRBV5-1 to TRBJ2-7; D is possibly TRBD2 (6 bases). Trimming cost V 0 bases and J 4 bases, with 14 bases left between them. Looked up from germline, CDR1 is SGHRS and CDR2 is YFSETQ. The CDR3 is 15 residues long. The CDR3 region is CASSLVGGSGYEQYF. In DNA, the CDR3 is TGCGCCAGCAGCTTGGTTGGGGGGTCTGGGTACGAGCAGTACTTC.

This chain connects TRBV4-3 to TRBJ2-1; D is undetermined. Germline assignment: CDR1 LGHNA and CDR2 YSLEER. Trimming removed 0 bases from V and 8 bases from J, with 11 bases in between. The CDR3 is 14 amino acids. In DNA form, the CDR3 reads TGCGCCAGCAGCCAAGAGTCGGGTTGGGATGAGCAGTTCTTC. As protein: CASSQESGWDEQFF.

The chain joins TRBV5-1 to TRBJ2-7, with D perhaps matching TRBD1 (7 bases). This CDR3 contains 15 residues. The V gene lost 0 bases and the J gene lost 1 base, with 11 bases spanning the gap. Germline CDR1 reads SGHRS; CDR2 reads YFSETQ. CDR3 region: CASSLVAGGSYEQYF. CDR3 in DNA: TGCGCCAGCAGCTTGGTCGCAGGGGGGTCCTACGAGCAGTACTTC. Complete variable domain (other parts from reference TRBV5-1 and TRBJ2-7): KAGVTQTPRYLIKTRGQQVTLSCSPISGHRSVSWYQQTPGQGLQFLFEYFSETQRNKGNFPGRFSGRQFSNSRSEMNVSTLELGDSALYLCASSLVAGGSYEQYFGPGTRLTVT.

This clone has only a few counts. This chain uses TRBV6-5 with TRBJ1-4, with a weak D call TRBD1 (6 bases). The CDR3 contains 15 residues. From germline, CDR1 is MNHEY and CDR2 SVGAGI. The V gene lost 5 bases and the J gene lost 0 bases, with 10 bases spanning the gap. Here the CDR3 reads CASSTTGSTNEKLFF. The CDR3 coding sequence is TGTGCCAGCAGTACGACAGGTTCAACTAATGAAAAACTGTTTTTT.

The chain joins TRBV9 to TRBJ2-7, with 8 bases identical to TRBD1. CDR3 length: 15 amino acids. With V trimmed by 0 bases and J by 4 bases, 6 bases remained unmatched. Germline V gives CDR1 SGDLS, CDR2 YYNGEE. The CDR3, as DNA: TGTGCCAGCAGCGTAGAGCCGGACAGGGTGTACGAGCAGTACTTC. It encodes CASSVEPDRVYEQYF.